The present entry profiles one T cell receptor beta chain with its context. These data are taken from a study of blood T cell repertoires in COVID-19. Study background: COVID-19 samples, acute and convalescent, were from the United States, Italy and Spain.

Data came from immunoSEQ multiplex PCR; TCRdb stores just in-frame clones and leaves some out. The sample consists of roughly 100,000 clones, roughly 79% of them appearing once. The germline gives CDR1 KGHSH, CDR2 LQKENI. This CDR3 is built from 18 residues. The junction had 12 bases not matched to a gene; V was cut back by 2 bases and J by 1 base. The specimen sequenced was peripheral blood. The TCR originated in a man older than 75 with COVID-19, enrolled during active disease. The V call is TRBV18, the J call TRBJ1-1; TRBD1 matches at 8 bases. CDR3 sequence: CASSPDRVRTGKNTEAFF. In DNA, the CDR3 is TGTGCCAGCTCACCAGATAGAGTTAGGACAGGGAAGAACACTGAAGCTTTCTTT. Based on the CDR3 plus reference TRBV18 and TRBJ1-1, the full variable domain is NAGVMQNPRHLVRRRGQEARLRCSPMKGHSHVYWYRQLPEEGLKFMVYLQKENIIDESGMPKERFSAEFPKEGPSILRIQQVVRGDSAAYFCASSPDRVRTGKNTEAFFGQGTRLTVV.